The 4 T cell receptor beta chains below were found in one sample sequenced in a study of identical twins. TCRdb independently ran MiXCR on the 5' RACE reads; one entry per CDR3 protein. Of around 490,000 distinct CDR3 sequences listed, roughly 13% are singletons. The data also belong to a second study, concerning yellow fever vaccine responses in identical twins.

The sequencing input was CD4+ T cells sorted from blood. The receptors were gathered from a young woman in good health.

This clonotype occurred a few times. This chain links TRBV29-1 with TRBJ2-3; TRBD1 matches at 9 bases. Germline CDR1 reads SQVTM; CDR2 reads ANQGSEA. J was trimmed by 6 bases and V by 6 bases; bases with no gene match: 10. This CDR3 spans 14 amino acids. CDR3 in DNA: TGCAGCGTCATGACGGGACAGGGTACCGATACGCAGTATTTT. It is translated as CSVMTGQGTDTQYF.

This clonotype was seen a few times. J is TRBJ2-7 and V is TRBV7-2; the match to TRBD2 covers 10 bases. The CDR3 extends over 15 amino acids. CDR1 is SGHTA, CDR2 FQGNSA, per germline. V trimming: 5 bases; J trimming: 2 bases; junction bases outside the gene matches: 6. The CDR3 bases are TGTGCCAGCAGCACAAGGACTAGCGGCCCCTACGAGCAGTACTTC. Protein product: CASSTRTSGPYEQYF.

This chain links TRBV7-8 with TRBJ2-2, with D tentatively TRBD1 (5 bases). The germline CDR1 and CDR2 sequences are SGHVS and FQNEAQ. V shed 2 bases and J shed 5 bases, with 12 bases lying between them. The CDR3 spans 15 residues. The CDR3 region has the DNA TGTGCCAGCAGCTTAAGGGATCCAGGGACCGGGGAGCTGTTTTTT. This encodes CASSLRDPGTGELFF.

The CDR3 nucleotides are TGTGCCAGCTCACCACAAGCAGGGCGACAATATGAAGCTTTCTTT. As protein: CASSPQAGRQYEAFF. The rearrangement links TRBV18 to TRBJ1-1, with D possibly TRBD1 on 5 matching bases. This CDR3 contains 15 residues. Trimming shortened V by 1 base and J by 7 bases, and 16 bases separated the two germline ends. Looked up from germline, CDR1 is KGHSH and CDR2 is LQKENI.